What follows are 23 T cell receptor beta chains derived from one specimen sequenced in a study of blood T cell repertoires in COVID-19. TCRdb's copy holds only in-frame clones and misses some; the assay was immunoSEQ multiplex PCR. The sample contains about 190,000 clones, roughly 80% of which appear only once. Input material: peripheral blood. Receptors were obtained from a woman in her 50s with acute or convalescent COVID-19.

The J gene is TRBJ2-7, the V gene TRBV7-2; D gene uncertain. V was cut by 4 bases and J by 7 bases, with 26 bases left in between. CDR1 is SGHTA, CDR2 FQGNSA, per germline. The length of the CDR3 is 17 residues. CDR3 DNA: TGTGCCAGCAGCTCCAGATTGACGGTAAAAGGAGCTCCAGAGCAGTACTTC. Its translation is CASSSRLTVKGAPEQYF.

This clone was seen once. The chain combines TRBV2 with TRBJ2-7; TRBD1 is a possible D gene (5 bases). CDR1 SNHLY and CDR2 FYNNEI come from the germline V gene. With 4 bases removed from V and 2 bases from J, the gap between germline ends came to 12 bases. CDR3 length: 14 amino acids. CDR3 nucleotide sequence: TGTGCCAGCAGTGTCGACAGTTACACCTACGAGCAGTACTTC. Translation gives CASSVDSYTYEQYF.

V is TRBV2 and J is TRBJ2-7; the D gene is possibly TRBD2 (5 bases). Per germline, CDR1 SNHLY and CDR2 FYNNEI. This CDR3 has 15 residues. V shed 6 bases and J shed 0 bases, with 15 bases lying between them. Written as DNA, the CDR3 is TGTGCCAGCAGGAAAGGACTCCAGTCCTCCTACGAGCAGTACTTC. Amino acid sequence: CASRKGLQSSYEQYF.

The chain links TRBV29-1 to TRBJ1-1; D is ambiguous. This CDR3 comprises 12 residues. V was pared by 4 bases and J by 4 bases, with 10 bases between. Germline values: CDR1 SQVTM, CDR2 ANQGSEA. The CDR3 region is CSVVPGGTEAFF. For the CDR3, the DNA is TGCAGCGTTGTCCCTGGAGGCACTGAAGCTTTCTTT.

Written as DNA, the CDR3 is TGTGCCAGCAGTTACAGTGGGCCCAAAAGTGGCAATGAGCAGTTCTTC. Translated: CASSYSGPKSGNEQFF. The chain joins TRBV6-5 to TRBJ2-1; D ambiguous. V was shortened by 2 bases and J by 6 bases, with 17 bases between the two germline ends. This CDR3 has 16 amino acids. Germline lookup yields CDR1 MNHEY and CDR2 SVGAGI.

This clone was recorded once. The chain combines TRBV3-1 (or the pseudogene TRBV3-2) with TRBJ1-2; TRBD1 might be the D (5 bases). The CDR3 totals 17 residues. V was trimmed by 1 base and J by 8 bases, leaving 23 bases between them. In germline, CDR1 is LGHDT, CDR2 YNNKEL (reference sequence). In nucleotides, the CDR3 is TGTGCCAGCAGCCAAGTGGGGCGGGGCAGGGCGGCGGAAGGCTACACCTTC. Translating it yields CASSQVGRGRAAEGYTF.

The genes are TRBV7-6 and TRBJ1-6; the D is unclear. The germline V and J ends were trimmed by 1 base and 5 bases, with 6 bases remaining between them. The CDR3 covers 14 residues. The germline V gene encodes CDR1 SGHVS and CDR2 FNYEAQ. The CDR3 here is CASSLGQNNSPLHF. In nucleotides, the CDR3 is TGTGCCAGCAGCTTAGGTCAGAATAATTCACCCCTCCACTTT.

The chain recombines TRBV9 with TRBJ2-3; possible D gene TRBD1, 6 bases. Per germline, CDR1 SGDLS and CDR2 YYNGEE. The CDR3 contains 15 residues. The V end was cut by 4 bases, the J end by 4 bases, with 16 bases between. The CDR3 spells CASSPPRTVSDTQYF. CDR3 DNA sequence: TGTGCCAGCAGCCCCCCTCGGACAGTCTCAGATACGCAGTATTTT.

This clone has more than one count but fewer than ten. Additional DNA sequences in this sample encode the identical CDR3. V usage is TRBV6-2 or TRBV6-3 and J usage is TRBJ2-7; no definite D call. The V end lost 2 bases, the J end lost 6 bases, and 11 bases lay between the germline ends. This CDR3 has 13 residues. From germline, CDR1 is MNHEY and CDR2 SVGEGT. Here the CDR3 reads CASSYGQSREQYF. DNA of the CDR3: TGTGCCAGCAGTTACGGGCAGAGTCGCGAGCAGTACTTC.

V is TRBV7-2 and J is TRBJ1-1, with D perhaps matching TRBD1 (5 bases). Germline loops: CDR1 SGHTA, CDR2 FQGNSA. The V and J ends lost 5 bases and 1 base respectively, with 11 bases between them. The CDR3 has 14 residues. CDR3 nucleotide sequence: TGTGCCAGCAGCCGGGACTACCAGAACACTGAAGCTTTCTTT. Its protein product is CASSRDYQNTEAFF.

Here the CDR3 DNA reads TGCAGCGTGTTAACCGGGACAACCTCCTACGAGCAGTACTTC. Amino acid sequence: CSVLTGTTSYEQYF. This chain links TRBV29-1 with TRBJ2-7, with D possibly matching TRBD1 (6 bases). This CDR3 is 14 amino acids long. Per the germline V gene, CDR1 is SQVTM and CDR2 is ANQGSEA. V was pared by 6 bases and J by 0 bases, with 15 bases between.

This clone was counted once. The rearrangement joins TRBV6-5 to TRBJ1-3, with a weak D call TRBD1 (6 bases). The germline CDR1 and CDR2 sequences are MNHEY and SVGAGI. This CDR3 spans 15 amino acids. With 7 bases removed from V and 8 bases from J, the gap between germline ends came to 21 bases. DNA for the CDR3: TGTGCCAGCATTCCTACGGGGGGGCTTTTGGACACCATATATTTT. This encodes CASIPTGGLLDTIYF.

CDR3 sequence reads: CASSDRGNSPLHF. The CDR3 coding sequence is TGTGCCAGTAGCGACAGGGGGAATTCACCCCTCCACTTT. The chain carries TRBV19 and TRBJ1-6; 9 bases line up with TRBD1. Germline V lookup: CDR1 LNHDA, CDR2 SQIVND (reference sequence). The CDR3 sequence is 13 residues long. V lost 6 bases, J lost 7 bases, and 1 base stayed unmatched.

This clone was counted between two and nine times. The rearrangement links TRBV11-3 to TRBJ1-1; D is unclear. Germline CDR1 reads SGHNT; CDR2 reads YENEEA. With 3 bases removed from V and 5 bases from J, the gap between germline ends came to 10 bases. The CDR3 consists of 13 residues. The CDR3 region has the DNA TGTGCCAGCAGCTTTTACCCTAGGACTGAAGCTTTCTTT. Translated: CASSFYPRTEAFF. Looking up the rest from reference TRBV11-3 and TRBJ1-1 gives the full variable domain: EAGVVQSPRYKIIEKKQPVAFWCNPISGHNTLYWYLQNLGQGPELLIRYENEEAVDDSQLPKDRFSAERLKGVDSTLKIQPAELGDSAVYLCASSFYPRTEAFFGQGTRLTVV.

In its sample, this clone was seen a few times. CDR3 loop: CASSLNLGQVEAFF. The CDR3 nucleotides are TGTGCCAGCAGCTTGAATCTGGGACAGGTTGAAGCTTTCTTT. The V and J genes are TRBV5-4 and TRBJ1-1; 8 bases match TRBD1. The CDR3 totals 14 residues. In germline, CDR1 is SGHNT, CDR2 YYREEE (reference sequence). With 1 base clipped from V and 7 bases from J, the junction kept 6 bases outside the gene matches.

In the case of this clone: This sample also contains other DNA sequences that code for the same CDR3. This chain links TRBV19 with TRBJ2-7, with TRBD2 identical over 7 bases. Trimming cost V 3 bases and J 3 bases; bases outside gene matches: 2. The CDR3 runs 13 residues. Per germline, CDR1 LNHDA and CDR2 SQIVND (reference sequence). The CDR3 loop reads CASSMERGYEQYF. The CDR3 region has the DNA TGTGCCAGTAGTATGGAGCGGGGCTACGAGCAGTACTTC. The entire variable domain, with the rest obtained from reference TRBV19 and TRBJ2-7, is as follows: DGGITQSPKYLFRKEGQNVTLSCEQNLNHDAMYWYRQDPGQGLRLIYYSQIVNDFQKGDIAEGYSVSREKKESFPLTVTSAQKNPTAFYLCASSMERGYEQYFGPGTRLTVT.

The chain links TRBV11-2 to TRBJ1-1; D possibly corresponds to TRBD1 (5 bases). V was clipped by 1 base and J by 5 bases, with 11 bases between them. The CDR3 runs 14 residues. Germline V gives CDR1 SGHAT, CDR2 FQNNGV. CDR3 residues: CASSLGRGWTEAFF. The CDR3, as DNA: TGTGCCAGCAGCTTAGGCCGGGGGTGGACTGAAGCTTTCTTT.

The V and J genes are TRBV27 and TRBJ2-7; D may be TRBD2 (6 bases). The CDR3 is 15 residues long. The V end was cut by 2 bases, the J end by 2 bases, with 13 bases between. The germline V gene encodes CDR1 MNHEY and CDR2 SMNVEV (reference sequence). The CDR3 loop reads CASSLPGAFPYEQYF. In DNA form, the CDR3 reads TGTGCCAGCAGTTTACCGGGAGCCTTCCCCTACGAGCAGTACTTC.

The chain combines TRBV30 with TRBJ2-1; possibly TRBD1 for D (5 bases). Deletions cut 0 bases from V and 5 bases from J, with 11 bases between. Germline assignment: CDR1 GTSNPN and CDR2 SVGIG (reference sequence). This CDR3 spans 14 amino acids. The CDR3 loop reads CAWSVSGPDNEQFF. CDR3 DNA: TGTGCCTGGAGTGTGTCAGGGCCAGACAATGAGCAGTTCTTC.

The chain uses TRBV6-4 and TRBJ2-1, with 11 bases aligning to TRBD2. There are 16 residues in the CDR3. Germline assignment: CDR1 MRHNA and CDR2 SNTAGT. V was pared by 2 bases and J by 8 bases, with 8 bases of the junction left unmatched. The CDR3 DNA reads TGTGCCAGCAGTGACCTAACTAGCGGGGGTAACTATGAGCAGTTCTTC. It specifies CASSDLTSGGNYEQFF.

This clone was recorded once. The chain couples TRBV6-5 to TRBJ1-5, with D maybe TRBD1 (5 bases). The germline V gene has CDR1 MNHEY and CDR2 SVGAGI. CDR3 size: 13 residues. The ends were cut back, 6 bases at V and 7 bases at J, with 13 bases in the middle. The chain's CDR3 is CASSRDFGQPQHF. In nucleotides, the CDR3 is TGTGCCAGCAGCCGGGACTTCGGGCAGCCCCAGCATTTT.

The chain employs TRBV12-3 or TRBV12-4 and TRBJ2-1, with D possibly being TRBD2 (6 bases). V lost 5 bases to trimming and J lost 11 bases, with 16 bases between them. The CDR3 has 13 residues. CDR3 sequence: CASSLEGGYKQFF. The CDR3 coding sequence is TGTGCCAGCAGTCTAGAAGGAGGGTATAAGCAGTTCTTC.

The chain is built from TRBV27 and TRBJ1-5; 9 bases are a match to TRBD1. Per the germline V gene, CDR1 is MNHEY and CDR2 is SMNVEV (reference sequence). The CDR3 contains 15 residues. V dropped 2 bases and J dropped 7; count of bases not matched to a gene: 6. CDR3 region: CASSLTGGAGQPQHF. The CDR3 DNA follows: TGTGCCAGCAGTTTAACAGGGGGCGCGGGGCAGCCCCAGCATTTT.